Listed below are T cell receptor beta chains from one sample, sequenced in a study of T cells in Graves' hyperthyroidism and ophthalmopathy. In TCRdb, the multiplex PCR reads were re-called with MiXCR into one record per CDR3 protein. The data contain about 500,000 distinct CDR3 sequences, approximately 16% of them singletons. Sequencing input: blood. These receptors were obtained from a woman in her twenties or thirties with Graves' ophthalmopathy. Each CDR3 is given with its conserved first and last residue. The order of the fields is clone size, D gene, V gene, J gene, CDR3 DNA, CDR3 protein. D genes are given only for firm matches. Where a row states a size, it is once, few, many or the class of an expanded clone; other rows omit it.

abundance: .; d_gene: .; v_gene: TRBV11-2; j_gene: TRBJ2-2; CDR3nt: TGTGCCAGCAGCTTAGTGGTGGCCGGGGAGCTGTTTTTT; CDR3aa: CASSLVVAGELFF
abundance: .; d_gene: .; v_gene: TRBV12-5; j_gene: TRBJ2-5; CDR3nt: TGTGCTAGTGGCCCCGGGACACAAAGGGGGGAGACCCAGTACTTC; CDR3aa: CASGPGTQRGETQYF
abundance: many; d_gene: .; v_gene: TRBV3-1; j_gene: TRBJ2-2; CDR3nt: TGTGCCAGCAGCCAAGATGGGGGCAGGGCTTACACCGGGGAGCTGTTTTTT; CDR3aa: CASSQDGGRAYTGELFF
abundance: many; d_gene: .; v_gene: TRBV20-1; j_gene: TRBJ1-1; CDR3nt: TGCAGTGCTAGTGGCAGGAACACTGAAGCTTTCTTT; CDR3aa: CSASGRNTEAFF
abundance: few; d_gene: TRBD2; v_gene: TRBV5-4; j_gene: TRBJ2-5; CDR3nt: TGTGCCAGCAGCCCAAGCGGGGGGGGCCTGGCTGGGGCCCAGTACTTC; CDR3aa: CASSPSGGGLAGAQYF
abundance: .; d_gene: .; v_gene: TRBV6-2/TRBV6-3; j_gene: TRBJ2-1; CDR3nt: TGTGCCAGCAGTTATCGAGCCAGGGGCACCTTCAATGAGCAGTTCTTC; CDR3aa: CASSYRARGTFNEQFF
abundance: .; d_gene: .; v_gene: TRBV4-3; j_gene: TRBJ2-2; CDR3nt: TGCGCCAGCAGCCAAGATCGTAAGGAGTCGGGGGAGCTGTTTTTT; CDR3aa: CASSQDRKESGELFF
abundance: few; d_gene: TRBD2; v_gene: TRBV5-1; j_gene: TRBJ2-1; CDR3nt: TGCGCCAGCTCCTTAGCGGGAGAAGGGGACAATGAGCAGTTCTTC; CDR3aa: CASSLAGEGDNEQFF
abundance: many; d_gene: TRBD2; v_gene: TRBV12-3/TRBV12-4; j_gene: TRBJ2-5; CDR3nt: TGTGCCAGCAGGTCCTTGACTAGCGGGAGGGAAGAGACCCAGTACTTC; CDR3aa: CASRSLTSGREETQYF
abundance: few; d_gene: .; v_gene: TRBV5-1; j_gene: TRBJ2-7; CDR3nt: TGCGCCAGCAGCGCCGACACGGCCGAGCAGTACTTC; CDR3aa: CASSADTAEQYF
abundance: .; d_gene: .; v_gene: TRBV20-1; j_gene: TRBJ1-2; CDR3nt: TGCAGTGCTAGAGATCTAGTTTCCCCCGACTATGGCTACACCTTC; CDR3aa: CSARDLVSPDYGYTF
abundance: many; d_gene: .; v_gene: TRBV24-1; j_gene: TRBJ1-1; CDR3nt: TGTGCCACCAGTGGGCTGGAAACAGGGAATATGAACACTGAAGCTTTCTTT; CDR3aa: CATSGLETGNMNTEAFF
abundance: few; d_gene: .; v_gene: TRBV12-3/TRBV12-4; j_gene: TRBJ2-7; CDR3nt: TGTGCCAGCAGTTCGGAGGCTATCCCCTCCTCCGAGCAGTACTTC; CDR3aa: CASSSEAIPSSEQYF
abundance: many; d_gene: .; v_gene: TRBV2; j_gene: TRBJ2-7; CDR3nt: TGTGCCAGCAGTCCAGAGGACGAGCAGTACTTC; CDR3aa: CASSPEDEQYF
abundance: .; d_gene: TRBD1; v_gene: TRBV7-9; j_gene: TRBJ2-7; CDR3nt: TGTGCCAGCAGCACCTTCAGGGGGCATGGCGAGCAGTACTTC; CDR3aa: CASSTFRGHGEQYF
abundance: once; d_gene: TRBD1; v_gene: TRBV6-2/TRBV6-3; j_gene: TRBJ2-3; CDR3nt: TGTGCCAGCAGGGTACAGGGGGGAGATACGCAGTATTTT; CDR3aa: CASRVQGGDTQYF
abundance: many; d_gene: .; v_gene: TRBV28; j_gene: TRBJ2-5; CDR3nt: TGTGCCAGCAGTTCCCGGGACCTAATAGGAACCCAGTACTTC; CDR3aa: CASSSRDLIGTQYF
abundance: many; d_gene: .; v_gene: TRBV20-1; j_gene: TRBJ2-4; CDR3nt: TGCAGTGCTAGAGTAATCGGACCCCAAAACATTCAGTACTTC; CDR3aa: CSARVIGPQNIQYF
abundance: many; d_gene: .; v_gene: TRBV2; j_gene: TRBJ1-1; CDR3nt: TGTGCCAGCAGTCAACTAAGAGGGTCGGGTGAAGCTTTCTTT; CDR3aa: CASSQLRGSGEAFF
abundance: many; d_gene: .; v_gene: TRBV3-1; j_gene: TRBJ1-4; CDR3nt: TGTGCCAGCAGCGAAAGGGGCGCAAATGGAAAACTGTTTTTT; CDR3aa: CASSERGANGKLFF
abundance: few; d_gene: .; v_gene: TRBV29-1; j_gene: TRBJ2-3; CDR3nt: TGCAGCGTTTACCTGGACGGCACAGATACGCAGTATTTT; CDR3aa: CSVYLDGTDTQYF
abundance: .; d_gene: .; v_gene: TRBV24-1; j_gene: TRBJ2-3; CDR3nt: TGTGCCACCAGAGGCGGCAGCGATGGGGCAGATACGCAGTATTTT; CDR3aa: CATRGGSDGADTQYF
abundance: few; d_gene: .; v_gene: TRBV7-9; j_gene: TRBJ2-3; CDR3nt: TGTGCCAGCAGCGCAGTCCTGGCCGATACGCAGTATTTT; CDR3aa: CASSAVLADTQYF
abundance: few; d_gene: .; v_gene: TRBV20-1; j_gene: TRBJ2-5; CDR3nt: TGCAGTGCTAGAGGATCGGGAGAGGAGACCCAGTACTTC; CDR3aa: CSARGSGEETQYF
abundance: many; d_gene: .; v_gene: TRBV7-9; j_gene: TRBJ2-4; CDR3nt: TGTGCCAGCAGCTCCGTGCCAAGGGCCAAAAACATTCAGTACTTC; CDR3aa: CASSSVPRAKNIQYF
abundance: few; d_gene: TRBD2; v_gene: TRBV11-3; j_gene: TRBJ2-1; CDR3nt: TGTGCCAGCAGCTTCCACACTAGCGGGAGCCGGGCTGAGCAGTTCTTC; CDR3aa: CASSFHTSGSRAEQFF
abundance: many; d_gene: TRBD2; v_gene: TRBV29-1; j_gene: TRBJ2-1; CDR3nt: TGCAGCGTTGAAGGGGTTGGGCTAGCGGGATCCTATGAGCAGTTCTTC; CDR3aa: CSVEGVGLAGSYEQFF
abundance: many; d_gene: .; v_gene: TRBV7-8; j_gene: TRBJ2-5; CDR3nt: TGTGCCAGCAGCTTAGTGGGGACCCAAGAGACCCAGTACTTC; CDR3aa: CASSLVGTQETQYF
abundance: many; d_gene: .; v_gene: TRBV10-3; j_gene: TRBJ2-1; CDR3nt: TGTGCCACCGATGATTTAGCCCGCCCGGGTAATGAGCAGTTCTTC; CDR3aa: CATDDLARPGNEQFF
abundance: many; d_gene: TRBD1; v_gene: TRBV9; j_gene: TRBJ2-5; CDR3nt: TGTGCCAGCAGCTCCTCCGGGACAGCTAAAGAGACCCAGTACTTC; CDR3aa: CASSSSGTAKETQYF
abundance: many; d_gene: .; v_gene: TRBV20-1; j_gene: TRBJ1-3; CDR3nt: TGCAGTGCCCACAGGGTCGCAGACACCATATATTTT; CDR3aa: CSAHRVADTIYF
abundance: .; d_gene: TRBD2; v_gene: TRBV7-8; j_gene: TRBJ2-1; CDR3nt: TGTGCCAGCAGCTTAGAGGAGGCGGCTAGCGGGAGGGCCCATGAGCAGTTCTTC; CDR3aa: CASSLEEAASGRAHEQFF
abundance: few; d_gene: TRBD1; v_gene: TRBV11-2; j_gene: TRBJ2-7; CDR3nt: TGTGCCAGCAGCTTCTCCAGGGGGCGCCGCCACGAGCAGTACTTC; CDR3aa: CASSFSRGRRHEQYF
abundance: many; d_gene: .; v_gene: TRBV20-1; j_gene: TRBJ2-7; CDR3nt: TGCAGTGCTAGAGACAGATTGGCCGAGCAGTACTTC; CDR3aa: CSARDRLAEQYF
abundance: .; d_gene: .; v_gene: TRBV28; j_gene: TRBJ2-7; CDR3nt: TGTGCCAGCAGTTATTGGACTAACGGCGAGCAGTACTTC; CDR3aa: CASSYWTNGEQYF
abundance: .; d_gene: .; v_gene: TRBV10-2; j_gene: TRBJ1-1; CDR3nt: TGCGCCAGCAGTGAGCGGGCTTGGGGGAGCGCTGAAGCTTTCTTT; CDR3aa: CASSERAWGSAEAFF
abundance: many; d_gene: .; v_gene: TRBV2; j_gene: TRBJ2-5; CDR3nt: TGTGCCAGCAGACATAGGGGCCTCCAAGAGACCCAGTACTTC; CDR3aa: CASRHRGLQETQYF
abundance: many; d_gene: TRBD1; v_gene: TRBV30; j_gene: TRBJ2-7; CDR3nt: TGTGCCTGGAGGCAGGGGGCGCGAGAGCAGTACTTC; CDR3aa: CAWRQGAREQYF
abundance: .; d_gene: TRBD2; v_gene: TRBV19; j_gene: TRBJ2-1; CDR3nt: TGTGCCAGTGTAAATAGCGGGAGGCGTCAATACAATGAGCAGTTCTTC; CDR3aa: CASVNSGRRQYNEQFF
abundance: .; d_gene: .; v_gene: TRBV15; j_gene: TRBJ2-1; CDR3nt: TGTGCCACCAGCAGAGAGTTGGGGCGAGAGAAAAATGAGCAGTTCTTC; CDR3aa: CATSRELGREKNEQFF
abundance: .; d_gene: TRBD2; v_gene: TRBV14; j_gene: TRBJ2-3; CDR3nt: TGTGCCAGCAGCCAAAAAACGGGACTAGATACAGATACGCAGTATTTT; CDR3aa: CASSQKTGLDTDTQYF
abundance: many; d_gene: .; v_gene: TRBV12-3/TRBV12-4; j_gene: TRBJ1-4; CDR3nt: TGTGCCAGCAGGATCAGCGGAACCTTATGGGGAAAACTGTTTTTT; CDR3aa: CASRISGTLWGKLFF
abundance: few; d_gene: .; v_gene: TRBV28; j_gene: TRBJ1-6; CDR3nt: TGTGCCAGCAGTACTCTCTCGGGACGGGGTCCACCCCACTTT; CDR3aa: CASSTLSGRGPPHF
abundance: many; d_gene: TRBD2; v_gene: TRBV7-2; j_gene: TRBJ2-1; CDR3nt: TGTGCCAGCAGCTTTGAGCGGGAGGGCCCCAATGAGCAGTTCTTC; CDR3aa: CASSFEREGPNEQFF
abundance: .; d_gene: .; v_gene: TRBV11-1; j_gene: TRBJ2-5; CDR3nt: TGTGCCAGCAGCTTAGAACGGGCTGCAGAAGAGACCCAGTACTTC; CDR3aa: CASSLERAAEETQYF
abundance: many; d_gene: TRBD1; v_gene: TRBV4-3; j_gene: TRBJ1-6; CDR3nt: TGCGCCAGCAGCCAAGACCACAGGGGGCTAGATTCACCCCTCCACTTT; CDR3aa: CASSQDHRGLDSPLHF
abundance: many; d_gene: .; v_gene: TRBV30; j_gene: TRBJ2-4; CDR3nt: TGTGCCATTGGACAGTTAAACATTCAGTACTTC; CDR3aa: CAIGQLNIQYF
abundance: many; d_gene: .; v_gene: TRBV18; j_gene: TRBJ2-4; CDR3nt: TGTGCCAGCTCACCAGGGACCAAAAACATTCAGTACTTC; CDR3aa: CASSPGTKNIQYF
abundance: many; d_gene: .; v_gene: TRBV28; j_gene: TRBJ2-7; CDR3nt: TGTGCCAGTCGCCCCGGGGGTGGGGGCTCCTACGAGCAGTACTTC; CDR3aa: CASRPGGGGSYEQYF
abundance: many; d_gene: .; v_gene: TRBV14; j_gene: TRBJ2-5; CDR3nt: TGTGCCAGCAGCCAAACAGGGTCCCCTCAAGAGACCCAGTACTTC; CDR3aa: CASSQTGSPQETQYF
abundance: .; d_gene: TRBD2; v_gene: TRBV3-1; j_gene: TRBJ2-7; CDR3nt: TGTGCCAGCAGCCCGCAGAGAATAGCGGGGGGCGAGCAGTACTTC; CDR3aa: CASSPQRIAGGEQYF
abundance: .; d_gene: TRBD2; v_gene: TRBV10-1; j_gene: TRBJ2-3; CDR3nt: TGCGCCAGCAGCGAAGGGGCTAGCGGGAGGAAGACAGATACGCAGTATTTT; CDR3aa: CASSEGASGRKTDTQYF
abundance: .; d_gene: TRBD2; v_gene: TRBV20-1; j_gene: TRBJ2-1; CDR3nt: TGCAGTGCTAGCTCCTTTCTAGCGGGAGCTTACAATGAGCAGTTCTTC; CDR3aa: CSASSFLAGAYNEQFF
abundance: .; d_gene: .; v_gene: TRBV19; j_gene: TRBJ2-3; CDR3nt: TGTGCCAGTAGTGTCGGACAGCCACCTTCGGGAGATACGCAGTATTTT; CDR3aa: CASSVGQPPSGDTQYF
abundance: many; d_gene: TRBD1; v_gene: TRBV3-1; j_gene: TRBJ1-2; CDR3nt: TGTGCCAGCAGCCCTCACAGGGGATTCGGCTATGGCTACACCTTC; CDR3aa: CASSPHRGFGYGYTF
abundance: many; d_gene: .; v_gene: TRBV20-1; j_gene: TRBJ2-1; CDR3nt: TGCAGTGCCTGGGTAGTAGCCGTCGATGAGCAGTTCTTC; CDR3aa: CSAWVVAVDEQFF
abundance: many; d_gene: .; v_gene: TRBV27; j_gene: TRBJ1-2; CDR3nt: TGTGCCAGCAGTCCCAGACACCTACAGGGATGGAGCTATGGCTACACCTTC; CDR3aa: CASSPRHLQGWSYGYTF